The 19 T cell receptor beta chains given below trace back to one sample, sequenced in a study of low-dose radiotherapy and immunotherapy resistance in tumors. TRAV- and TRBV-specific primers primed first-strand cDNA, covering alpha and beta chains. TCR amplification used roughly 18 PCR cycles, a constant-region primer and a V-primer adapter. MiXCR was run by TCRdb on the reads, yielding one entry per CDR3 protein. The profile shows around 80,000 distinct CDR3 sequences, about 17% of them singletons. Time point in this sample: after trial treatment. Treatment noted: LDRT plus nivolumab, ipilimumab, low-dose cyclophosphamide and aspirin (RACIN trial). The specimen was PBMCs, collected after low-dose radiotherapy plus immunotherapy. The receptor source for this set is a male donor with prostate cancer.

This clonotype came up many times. The CDR3 here is CSASTPGGETQYF. Written as DNA, the CDR3 is TGCAGTGCTAGCACTCCGGGTGGAGAGACCCAGTACTTC. The V and J genes are TRBV20-1 and TRBJ2-5; D remains ambiguous. The CDR3 consists of 13 residues. V was pared by 3 bases and J by 4 bases, with 12 bases between. The germline CDR1 and CDR2 sequences are DFQATT and SNEGSKA (reference sequence).

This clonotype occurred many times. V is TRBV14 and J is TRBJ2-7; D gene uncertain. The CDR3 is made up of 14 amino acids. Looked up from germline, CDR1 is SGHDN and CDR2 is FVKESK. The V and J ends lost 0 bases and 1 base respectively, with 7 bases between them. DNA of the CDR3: TGTGCCAGCAGCCAAGACCGACCGTCCTACGAGCAGTACTTC. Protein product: CASSQDRPSYEQYF. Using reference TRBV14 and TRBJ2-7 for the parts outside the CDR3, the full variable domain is EAGVTQFPSHSVIEKGQTVTLRCDPISGHDNLYWYRRVMGKEIKFLLHFVKESKQDESGMPNNRFLAERTGGTYSTLKVQPAELEDSGVYFCASSQDRPSYEQYFGPGTRLTVT.

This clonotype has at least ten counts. The CDR3 spells CASRWTATNEKLFF. The CDR3 nucleotides are TGTGCCAGCAGGTGGACGGCAACTAATGAAAAACTGTTTTTT. The chain is built from TRBV6-2 or TRBV6-3 and TRBJ1-4; D is unresolved. CDR3 length: 14 amino acids. Per the germline V gene, CDR1 is MNHEY and CDR2 is SVGEGT. Trimming removed 6 bases at V and 0 bases at J, with 8 bases between.

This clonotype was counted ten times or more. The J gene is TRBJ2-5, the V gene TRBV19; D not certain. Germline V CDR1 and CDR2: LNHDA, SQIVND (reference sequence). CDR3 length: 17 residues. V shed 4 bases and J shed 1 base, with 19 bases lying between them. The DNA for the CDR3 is TGTGCCAGTAGTAAGAGGTTCCGCGACACGCTCCAAGAGACCCAGTACTTC. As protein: CASSKRFRDTLQETQYF.

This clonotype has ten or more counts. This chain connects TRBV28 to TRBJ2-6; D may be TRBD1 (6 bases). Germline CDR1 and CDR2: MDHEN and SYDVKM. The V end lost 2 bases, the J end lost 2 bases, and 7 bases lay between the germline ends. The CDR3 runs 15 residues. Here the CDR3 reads CASSLTGTGANVLTF. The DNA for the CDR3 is TGTGCCAGCAGTTTAACAGGGACTGGGGCCAACGTCCTGACTTTC.

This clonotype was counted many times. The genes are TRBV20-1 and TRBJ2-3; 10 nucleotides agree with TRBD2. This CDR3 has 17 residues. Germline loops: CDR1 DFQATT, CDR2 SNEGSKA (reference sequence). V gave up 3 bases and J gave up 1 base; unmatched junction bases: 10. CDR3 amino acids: CSARSSGRAGGTDTQYF. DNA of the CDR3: TGCAGTGCTAGGAGCAGCGGGAGGGCCGGAGGCACAGATACGCAGTATTTT.

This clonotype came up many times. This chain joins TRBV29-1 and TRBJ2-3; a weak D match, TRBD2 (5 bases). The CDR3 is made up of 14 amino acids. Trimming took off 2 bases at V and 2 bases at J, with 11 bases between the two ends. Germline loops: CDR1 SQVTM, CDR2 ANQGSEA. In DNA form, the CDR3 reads TGCAGCGTTGAATCGAGCGGCCTCACAGATACGCAGTATTTT. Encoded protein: CSVESSGLTDTQYF.

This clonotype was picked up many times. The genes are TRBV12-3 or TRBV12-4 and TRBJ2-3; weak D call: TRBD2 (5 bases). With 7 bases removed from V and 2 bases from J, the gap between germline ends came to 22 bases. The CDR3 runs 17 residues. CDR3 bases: TGTGCCAGCACCCCTAGTCCGGGAAAGCGCTTCACAGATACGCAGTATTTT. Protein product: CASTPSPGKRFTDTQYF.

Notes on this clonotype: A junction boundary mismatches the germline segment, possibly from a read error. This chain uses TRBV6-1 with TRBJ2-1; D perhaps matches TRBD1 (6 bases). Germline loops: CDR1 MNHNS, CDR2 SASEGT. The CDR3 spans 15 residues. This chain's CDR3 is CARSEQGYSYNEQFF. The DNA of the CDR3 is TGTGCCAGAAGTGAACAGGGCTACTCCTACAATGAGCAGTTCTTC.

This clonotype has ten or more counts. This chain's CDR3 is CSARDGREALYGYTF. The CDR3, as DNA: TGCAGTGCTAGAGATGGACGGGAGGCCCTCTATGGCTACACCTTC. The chain links TRBV20-1 to TRBJ1-2, with D unclear. The germline CDR1 and CDR2 sequences are DFQATT and SNEGSKA (reference sequence). The CDR3 sequence is 15 residues long. The V gene lost 0 bases and the J gene lost 4 bases, with 15 bases spanning the gap.

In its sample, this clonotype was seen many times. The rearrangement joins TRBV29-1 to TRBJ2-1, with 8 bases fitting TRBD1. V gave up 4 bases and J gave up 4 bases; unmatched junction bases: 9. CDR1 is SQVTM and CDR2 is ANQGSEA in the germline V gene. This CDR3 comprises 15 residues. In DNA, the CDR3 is TGCAGCGTTGGGACAGGGCTCATCAAGTACAATGAGCAGTTCTTC. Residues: CSVGTGLIKYNEQFF.

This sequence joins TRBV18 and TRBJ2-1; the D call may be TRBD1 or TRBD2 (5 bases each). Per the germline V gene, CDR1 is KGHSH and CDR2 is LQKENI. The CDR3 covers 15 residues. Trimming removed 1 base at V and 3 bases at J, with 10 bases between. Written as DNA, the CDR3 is TGTGCCAGCTCACCACGGGGGAGTGACTACAATGAGCAGTTCTTC. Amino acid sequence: CASSPRGSDYNEQFF.

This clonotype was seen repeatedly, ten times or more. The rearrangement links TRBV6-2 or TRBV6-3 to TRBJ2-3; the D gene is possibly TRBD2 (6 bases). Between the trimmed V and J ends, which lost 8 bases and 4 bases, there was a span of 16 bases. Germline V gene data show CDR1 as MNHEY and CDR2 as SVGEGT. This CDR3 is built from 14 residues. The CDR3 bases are TGTGCCAGCTCCGAAGGCGGGGCGGCAGATACGCAGTATTTT. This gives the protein CASSEGGAADTQYF.

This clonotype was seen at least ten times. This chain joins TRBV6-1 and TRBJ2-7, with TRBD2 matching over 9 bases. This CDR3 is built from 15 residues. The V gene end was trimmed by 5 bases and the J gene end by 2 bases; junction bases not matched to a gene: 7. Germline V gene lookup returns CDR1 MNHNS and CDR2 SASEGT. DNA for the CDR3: TGTGCCAGCAGTTATGGGCTAGCGGGAACCTACGAGCAGTACTTC. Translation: CASSYGLAGTYEQYF.

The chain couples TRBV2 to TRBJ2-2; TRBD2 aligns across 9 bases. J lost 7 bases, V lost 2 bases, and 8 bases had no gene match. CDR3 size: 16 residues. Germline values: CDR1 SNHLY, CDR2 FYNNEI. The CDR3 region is CASSEWASGKNGELFF. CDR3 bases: TGTGCCAGCAGTGAATGGGCTAGCGGGAAGAACGGGGAGCTGTTTTTT. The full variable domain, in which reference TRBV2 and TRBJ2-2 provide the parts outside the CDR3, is EPEVTQTPSHQVTQMGQEVILRCVPISNHLYFYWYRQILGQKVEFLVSFYNNEISEKSEIFDDQFSVERPDGSNFTLKIRSTKLEDSAMYFCASSEWASGKNGELFFGEGSRLTVL.

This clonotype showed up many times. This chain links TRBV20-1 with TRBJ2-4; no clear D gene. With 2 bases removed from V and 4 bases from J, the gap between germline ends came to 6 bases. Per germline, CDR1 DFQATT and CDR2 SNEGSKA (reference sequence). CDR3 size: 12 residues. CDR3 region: CSARSRKNIQYF. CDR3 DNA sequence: TGCAGTGCTAGATCGCGGAAAAACATTCAGTACTTC.

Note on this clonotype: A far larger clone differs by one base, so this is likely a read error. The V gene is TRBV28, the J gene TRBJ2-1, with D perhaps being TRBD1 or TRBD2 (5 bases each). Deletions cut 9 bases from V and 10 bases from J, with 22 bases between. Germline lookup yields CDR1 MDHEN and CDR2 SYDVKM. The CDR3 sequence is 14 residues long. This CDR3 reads CASKSGTPPYEQFF. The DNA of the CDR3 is TGTGCCAGTAAATCCGGGACCCCACCTTACGAGCAGTTCTTC.

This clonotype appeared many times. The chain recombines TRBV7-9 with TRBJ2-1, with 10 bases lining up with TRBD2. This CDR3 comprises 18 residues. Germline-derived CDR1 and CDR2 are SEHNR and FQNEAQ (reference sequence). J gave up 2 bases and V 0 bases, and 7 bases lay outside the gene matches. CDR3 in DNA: TGTGCCAGCAGCTTAGCGGCGGCTAGCGGGAGTCCCTACAATGAGCAGTTCTTC. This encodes CASSLAAASGSPYNEQFF. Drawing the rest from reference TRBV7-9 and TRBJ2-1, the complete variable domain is DTGVSQNPRHKITKRGQNVTFRCDPISEHNRLYWYRQTLGQGPEFLTYFQNEAQLEKSRLLSDRFSAERPKGSFSTLEIQRTEQGDSAMYLCASSLAAASGSPYNEQFFGPGTRLTVL.

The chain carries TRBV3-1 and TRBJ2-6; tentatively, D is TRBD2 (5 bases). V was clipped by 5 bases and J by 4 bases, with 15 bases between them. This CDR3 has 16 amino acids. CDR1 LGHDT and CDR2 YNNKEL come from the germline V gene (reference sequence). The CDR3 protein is CASSDRTGFGANVLTF. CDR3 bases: TGTGCCAGCAGCGATCGGACTGGATTCGGGGCCAACGTCCTGACTTTC. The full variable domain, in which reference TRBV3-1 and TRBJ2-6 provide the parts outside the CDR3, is DTAVSQTPKYLVTQMGNDKSIKCEQNLGHDTMYWYKQDSKKFLKIMFSYNNKELIINETVPNRFSPKSPDKAHLNLHINSLELGDSAVYFCASSDRTGFGANVLTFGAGSRLTVL.